One sample yielded the 18 T cell receptor beta chains listed below, sequenced in a study of T cells in Graves' hyperthyroidism and ophthalmopathy. Amplified regions were TCR beta CDR3 sequences from RNA transcripts. Carried out on the TCR CDR3, a first-round RT-PCR used the HTBI primer set. One entry per CDR3 protein, called by TCRdb with MiXCR from the multiplex PCR reads. The table records about 690,000 distinct CDR3 sequences, approximately 15% of them present only once. Material: blood. The origin of the receptors is a man in his fifties with Graves' hyperthyroidism.

This clonotype was seen repeatedly, ten times or more. This chain joins TRBV7-9 and TRBJ1-1, with D perhaps TRBD1 (6 bases). Trimming stripped 8 bases from V and 1 base from J, with 26 bases between. Germline CDR1 SEHNR, CDR2 FQNEAQ (reference sequence). The CDR3 extends over 18 amino acids. The CDR3, as DNA: TGTGCCAGCTCTGGCGTTTCAGGGGACATTCAGGCGAACACTGAAGCTTTCTTT. Translating gives CASSGVSGDIQANTEAFF.

This chain joins TRBV25-1 and TRBJ2-4; no clear D gene. V lost 2 bases and J lost 5, with 7 bases in between. Looked up from germline, CDR1 is MGHDK and CDR2 is SYGVNS. The CDR3 has 13 amino acids. CDR3 nucleotides: TGTGCCAGCAGTGAAGTTCACGAAAACATTCAGTACTTC. This sequence encodes CASSEVHENIQYF.

The rearrangement links TRBV9 to TRBJ1-1; 10 bases agree with TRBD1. The J segment lost 0 bases and the V segment lost 2 bases, leaving 4 bases of the junction unmatched. In germline, CDR1 is SGDLS, CDR2 YYNGEE. This CDR3 has 16 residues. CDR3 residues: CASSVGQGVLNTEAFF. CDR3 DNA sequence: TGTGCCAGCAGCGTCGGACAGGGGGTACTGAACACTGAAGCTTTCTTT.

This sequence joins TRBV28 and TRBJ1-4, with D unresolved. The V gene lost 1 base and the J gene lost 5 bases, with 14 bases spanning the gap. CDR3 length: 16 amino acids. Germline CDR1 reads MDHEN; CDR2 reads SYDVKM. The DNA of the CDR3 is TGTGCCAGCAGTTTATACTCCCGAGGACTGAATGAAAAACTGTTTTTT. This translates into CASSLYSRGLNEKLFF.

This clonotype was found many times. This chain links TRBV10-3 with TRBJ2-7; the match to TRBD1 covers 9 bases. Germline values: CDR1 ENHRY, CDR2 SYGVKD. V gave up 0 bases and J gave up 5 bases; unmatched junction bases: 11. CDR3 length equals 17 residues. The CDR3 nucleotides are TGTGCCATCAGTGAGTCCCTGGAGGGACAGGGAAGGAACGAGCAGTACTTC. This gives the protein CAISESLEGQGRNEQYF.

This chain links TRBV28 with TRBJ1-2; maybe TRBD1 (5 bases). Between the trimmed V and J ends, which lost 10 bases and 5 bases, there was a span of 17 bases. Looked up from germline, CDR1 is MDHEN and CDR2 is SYDVKM. The CDR3 consists of 13 residues. The CDR3 bases are TGTGCCAACAGAGGGCAGGGTGTTTATGGCTACACCTTC. As protein: CANRGQGVYGYTF.

This clonotype turned up a few times. The rearrangement joins TRBV7-2 to TRBJ2-5; 10 nucleotides agree with TRBD2. CDR1 and CDR2 from the germline V gene are SGHTA and FQGNSA. The trim removed 4 bases at V and 5 bases at J, leaving 10 bases unmatched. CDR3 size: 16 residues. The CDR3 loop reads CASSSGLAGDWETQYF. Written as DNA, the CDR3 is TGTGCCAGCAGCTCCGGCCTAGCGGGAGATTGGGAGACCCAGTACTTC.

This clonotype was detected ten times or more. This chain links TRBV19 with TRBJ2-1; TRBD2 agrees at 11 bases. From germline, CDR1 is LNHDA and CDR2 SQIVND (reference sequence). This CDR3 is 17 amino acids long. J lost 4 bases, V lost 4 bases, and 9 bases had no gene match. CDR3: CASSTASGRKRYNEQFF. The CDR3 nucleotides are TGTGCCAGTAGTACGGCTAGCGGGAGGAAACGTTACAATGAGCAGTTCTTC.

The rearrangement links TRBV14 to TRBJ1-1, with 8 positions matching TRBD1. The CDR3 is 12 amino acids. Per germline, CDR1 SGHDN and CDR2 FVKESK. Trimming at V came to 4 bases and at J to 8 bases, leaving 3 bases not matched to a gene. The CDR3 protein is CASSRDRGEAFF. The DNA of the CDR3 is TGTGCCAGCAGCCGCGACAGGGGCGAAGCTTTCTTT.

This clonotype came up a few times. The chain employs TRBV24-1 and TRBJ1-1; a possible D gene is TRBD1 (6 bases). V gave up 7 bases and J gave up 5 bases, with 16 bases separating them. The germline V gene encodes CDR1 KGHDR and CDR2 SFDVKD. The CDR3 extends over 14 amino acids. The CDR3 region is CATRGLGADTEAFF. The CDR3 nucleotides read TGTGCCACCAGGGGTCTGGGGGCTGATACTGAAGCTTTCTTT.

The J gene is TRBJ2-7, the V gene TRBV7-8; 9 nucleotides match TRBD1. Germline loops: CDR1 SGHVS, CDR2 FQNEAQ. The CDR3 spans 16 residues. J lost 4 bases, V lost 4 bases, and 11 bases had no gene match. The chain's CDR3 is CASSSPTGGGGYEQYF. The CDR3 DNA follows: TGTGCCAGCAGCTCGCCCACAGGGGGCGGAGGATACGAGCAGTACTTC. The full variable domain, in which reference TRBV7-8 and TRBJ2-7 provide the parts outside the CDR3, is GAGVSQSPRYKVAKRGQDVALRCDPISGHVSLFWYQQALGQGPEFLTYFQNEAQLDKSGLPSDRFFAERPEGSVSTLKIQRTQQEDSAVYLCASSSPTGGGGYEQYFGPGTRLTVT.

The rearrangement joins TRBV9 to TRBJ1-2, with 9 positions matching TRBD1. The CDR3 spans 15 residues. V dropped 3 bases and J dropped 4; count of bases not matched to a gene: 7. The germline V gene has CDR1 SGDLS and CDR2 YYNGEE. For the CDR3, the DNA is TGTGCCAGCAGCGGGGGACAGGGCGTCCTCTATGGCTACACCTTC. Translating gives CASSGGQGVLYGYTF.

This clonotype has ten or more counts. V usage is TRBV10-3 and J usage is TRBJ2-7, with 9 bases matching TRBD2. The germline V gene has CDR1 ENHRY and CDR2 SYGVKD. Trimming at V came to 2 bases and at J to 2 bases, leaving 1 base not matched to a gene. The CDR3 runs 14 residues. The CDR3 nucleotides read TGTGCCATCAGTGAGAAGCGGGAGGCCTACGAGCAGTACTTC. Its translation: CAISEKREAYEQYF.

The rearrangement joins TRBV29-1 to TRBJ1-1; a weak D match, TRBD1 (6 bases). Germline V gene lookup returns CDR1 SQVTM and CDR2 ANQGSEA. V was clipped by 6 bases and J by 5 bases, with 16 bases between them. This CDR3 has 13 residues. The CDR3 DNA follows: TGCAGCGTCGCGGACAGATTTCAGACTGAAGCTTTCTTT. It specifies CSVADRFQTEAFF.

In its sample, this clonotype was seen once. A much larger clone sits a single nucleotide away, making a read error possible. This chain uses TRBV30 with TRBJ1-5, with D hard to call. The V gene lost 1 base and the J gene lost 3 bases, with 16 bases spanning the gap. Germline CDR1 is GTSNPN and CDR2 is SVGIG (reference sequence). The CDR3 spans 16 residues. CDR3 coding DNA: TGTGCCTGGAGTGATCAGGAACATAGCCTCAATCAGCCCCAGCATTTT. It translates to CAWSDQEHSLNQPQHF. Variable domain in full (rest from reference TRBV30 and TRBJ1-5): SQTIHQWPATLVQPVGSPLSLECTVEGTSNPNLYWYRQAAGRGLQLLFYSVGIGQISSEVPQNLSASRPQDRQFILSSKKLLLSDSGFYLCAWSDQEHSLNQPQHFGDGTRLSIL.

The sample holds a few counts of this clonotype. V is TRBV29-1 and J is TRBJ1-2; D might be TRBD1 (6 bases). Germline V gene sequence: CDR1 SQVTM, CDR2 ANQGSEA. V was clipped by 7 bases and J by 4 bases, with 16 bases between them. The CDR3 consists of 13 residues. CDR3 region: CSAMGGGSYGYTF. The DNA for the CDR3 is TGCAGCGCGATGGGGGGCGGGAGCTATGGCTACACCTTC.

The chain links TRBV19 to TRBJ2-1; 11 bases fit TRBD1. The germline gives CDR1 LNHDA, CDR2 SQIVND (reference sequence). Germline trimming cut 6 bases from V and 8 bases from J; bases unmatched to any gene: 3. This CDR3 has 13 amino acids. CDR3 region: CASSGTGGDEQFF. CDR3 DNA sequence: TGTGCCAGTAGCGGGACAGGGGGGGATGAGCAGTTCTTC.

J is TRBJ1-5 and V is TRBV20-1; 7 nucleotides match TRBD1. After removal of 4 bases from V and 4 bases from J, the junction contained 4 bases not matched to a gene. The CDR3 runs 13 residues. CDR1 and CDR2 (germline): DFQATT, SNEGSKA (reference sequence). The chain's CDR3 is CSAIGTANQPQHF. CDR3 DNA: TGCAGTGCTATAGGGACAGCGAATCAGCCCCAGCATTTT.